The clone carrying this T cell receptor beta chain was observed a few times. The antigen is undetermined. The sample comes from a study of blood T cells in healthy people across ages. Study results and limitations: Naive T cell percentage showed a strong correlation with TCR beta diversity. A roughly linear age-dependent decrease characterized TCR beta diversity per million T cells.

V was trimmed by 1 base and J by 4 bases, leaving 8 bases between them. Germline CDR1 and CDR2: MDHEN and SYDVKM. This CDR3 is 14 amino acids long. The use of a sample-barcoded 5' primer and a J-beta primer mix characterized a second PCR of 7 to 11 cycles. Using its own MiXCR run on the 5' RACE reads, TCRdb lists one record per CDR3 protein. The table shows roughly 1,000,000 distinct CDR3 sequences, with roughly a quarter occurring only once. Another study also made use of these data, one on T cells of mothers and their children. That study reports: Sample barcodes and 2-4 random nucleotides were added by the M1S primer of the second PCR.

This chain connects TRBV28 to TRBJ1-3; D is uncertain. The sample taken for sequencing was blood. This clonotype originated in a girl aged 2 to 10 in good health. The CDR3 nucleotides are TGTGCCAGCAGTTTATCCAAACGAGGAAACACCATATATTTT. It specifies CASSLSKRGNTIYF. The entire variable domain, with the rest obtained from reference TRBV28 and TRBJ1-3, is as follows: DVKVTQSSRYLVKRTGEKVFLECVQDMDHENMFWYRQDPGLGLRLIYFSYDVKMKEKGDIPEGYSVSREKKERFSLILESASTNQTSMYLCASSLSKRGNTIYFGEGSWLTVV.